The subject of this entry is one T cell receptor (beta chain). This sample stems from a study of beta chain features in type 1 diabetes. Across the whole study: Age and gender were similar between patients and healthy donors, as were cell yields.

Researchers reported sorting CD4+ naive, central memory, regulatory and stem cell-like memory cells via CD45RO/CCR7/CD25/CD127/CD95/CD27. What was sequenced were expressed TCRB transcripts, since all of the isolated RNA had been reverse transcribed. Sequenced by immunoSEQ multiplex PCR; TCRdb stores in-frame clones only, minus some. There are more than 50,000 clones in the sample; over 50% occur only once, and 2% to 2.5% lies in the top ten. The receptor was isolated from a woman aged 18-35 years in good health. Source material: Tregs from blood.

The DNA of the CDR3 is TGTGCCAGCAGCTTACTCGGACAGTATAGGGATGAGCAGTTCTTC. This sequence encodes CASSLLGQYRDEQFF. The chain joins TRBV7-9 to TRBJ2-1; D possibly corresponds to TRBD1 (6 bases). This CDR3 is built from 15 residues. CDR1 is SEHNR and CDR2 is FQNEAQ in the germline V gene (reference sequence). The germline V and J ends were trimmed by 2 bases and 8 bases, with 16 bases remaining between them.